This T cell receptor beta chain derives from a study of OX40 agonist ivuxolimab in advanced cancers. Whole-study results and caveats: The study did not work out the antigen specificity of the expanded peripheral T cells.

The count of this clone is one. Its antigen is undetermined. Sequencing was performed with immunoSEQ multiplex PCR; in TCRdb, only in-frame clones are kept and a portion is missing. The sample shows almost 80,000 clones, more than 75% of them seen only once. CDR1 is MNHNS and CDR2 is SASEGT in the germline V gene. This CDR3 comprises 11 residues. Between the trimmed V and J ends, which lost 5 bases and 7 bases, there was a span of 8 bases. V gene TRBV6-1 combines with J gene TRBJ2-5, with D uncertain. The clonotype was recovered from an adult with an advanced solid tumor such as melanoma, head and neck, liver or kidney cancer. This sample comprised CD4+ or CD8+ T cells sorted from blood, obtained in a trial of the OX40 agonist ivuxolimab. CDR3 coding DNA: TGTGCCAGCAGTCGAAGTGCGACCCAGTACTTC. This codes for CASSRSATQYF.